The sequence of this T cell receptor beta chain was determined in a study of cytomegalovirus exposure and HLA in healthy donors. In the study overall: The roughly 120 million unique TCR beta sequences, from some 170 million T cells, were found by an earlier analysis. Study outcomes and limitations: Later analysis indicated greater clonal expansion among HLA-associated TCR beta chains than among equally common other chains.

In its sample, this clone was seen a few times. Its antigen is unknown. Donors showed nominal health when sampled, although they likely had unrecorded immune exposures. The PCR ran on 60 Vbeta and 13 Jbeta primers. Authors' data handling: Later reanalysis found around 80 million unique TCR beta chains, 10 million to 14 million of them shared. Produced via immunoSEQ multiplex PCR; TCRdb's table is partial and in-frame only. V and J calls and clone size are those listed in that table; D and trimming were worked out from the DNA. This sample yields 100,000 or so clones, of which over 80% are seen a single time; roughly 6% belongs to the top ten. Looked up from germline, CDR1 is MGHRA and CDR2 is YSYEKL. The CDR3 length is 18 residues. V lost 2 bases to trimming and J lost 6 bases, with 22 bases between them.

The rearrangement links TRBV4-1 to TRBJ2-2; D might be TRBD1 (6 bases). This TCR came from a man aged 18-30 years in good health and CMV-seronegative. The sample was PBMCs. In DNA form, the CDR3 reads TGCGCCAGCAGCCAAACTCAAATAGGGGGACATAGAGCCGGGGAGCTGTTTTTT. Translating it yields CASSQTQIGGHRAGELFF.